In this sample, the clone carrying this T cell receptor beta chain turned up a few times. Antigen unknown. The germline V gene has CDR1 SGDLS and CDR2 YYNGEE. Trimming took off 0 bases at V and 3 bases at J, with 6 bases between the two ends. CDR3 length equals 13 residues. As every portion of the isolated RNA was reverse transcribed, the sequencing read expressed TCRB transcripts. Here immunoSEQ multiplex PCR was the method, and the copy in TCRdb shows in-frame clones only, minus some. The sample lists about 650,000 clones, roughly 12% seen once, with about 0.11% in the top ten. These data come from a study of beta chain features in type 1 diabetes. Study observations and caveats: Because the template was cDNA, high-expressing cells might be over-represented. For Type 1 diabetes patients, all four CD4+ subsets carried TCRB CDR3s that were moderately but significantly shorter.

The TCR originated in a man aged 25-45 years with type 1 diabetes. The rearrangement uses TRBV9 and TRBJ1-1; no clear D. The sequenced sample was naive CD4+ T cells from blood. CDR3 residues: CASSVVADTEAFF. As DNA, the CDR3 is TGTGCCAGCAGCGTAGTGGCAGACACTGAAGCTTTCTTT. Full variable domain (rest looked up from reference TRBV9 and TRBJ1-1): DSGVTQTPKHLITATGQRVTLRCSPRSGDLSVYWYQQSLDQGLQFLIQYYNGEERAKGNILERFSAQQFPDLHSELNLSSLELGDSALYFCASSVVADTEAFFGQGTRLTVV.